A single sample gave rise to the 21 T cell receptor beta chains below, sequenced in a study of beta chain features in type 1 diabetes. What was sequenced were expressed TCRB transcripts, since all of the isolated RNA had been reverse transcribed. Method: immunoSEQ multiplex PCR; TCRdb's copy keeps in-frame clones and lacks some. The sample lists around 300,000 clones, 13% to 15% seen once, with more than 6.5% in the top ten. The source material was central memory CD4+ T cells from blood. The source of these receptors is a man aged 25 to 40 in good health.

This rearrangement joins TRBV13 to TRBJ1-1, with 7 bases matching TRBD1. This CDR3 comprises 16 residues. Trimming at V came to 5 bases and at J to 1 base, leaving 10 bases not matched to a gene. Germline values: CDR1 PRHDT, CDR2 FYEKMQ (reference sequence). The CDR3 spells CASSHNRGGANTEAFF. In DNA, the CDR3 is TGTGCCAGCAGCCATAACAGGGGAGGAGCGAACACTGAAGCTTTCTTT.

The chain employs TRBV5-4 and TRBJ2-5; D ambiguous. The CDR3 contains 13 residues. V was cut by 4 bases and J by 1 base, with 8 bases left in between. CDR1 SGHNT and CDR2 YYREEE come from the germline V gene (reference sequence). This CDR3 reads CASSPRSQETQYF. The DNA for the CDR3 is TGTGCCAGCAGCCCCCGTTCCCAAGAGACCCAGTACTTC.

The sample holds a few counts of this clone. The chain links TRBV6-1 to TRBJ2-5; 9 nucleotides align to TRBD2. The CDR3 is 14 residues long. With V trimmed by 4 bases and J by 5 bases, 5 bases remained unmatched. The V gene's germline CDR1 is MNHNS and CDR2 SASEGT. This CDR3 is CASSVLAGQETQYF. CDR3 DNA: TGTGCCAGCAGTGTGCTAGCGGGACAGGAGACCCAGTACTTC.

The chain uses TRBV6-6 and TRBJ2-5; 11 nucleotides match TRBD2. The CDR3 length is 14 residues. The germline gives CDR1 MNHNY, CDR2 SVGAGI (reference sequence). V was clipped by 7 bases and J by 7 bases; unmatched bases: 8. CDR3 coding DNA: TGTGCCAGCATAAGGACTAGCGGGCAGGGGACCCAGTACTTC. Translating gives CASIRTSGQGTQYF.

The V gene is TRBV5-1, the J gene TRBJ2-5, with a weak D call TRBD1 (5 bases). The germline V gene encodes CDR1 SGHRS and CDR2 YFSETQ. V lost 4 bases and J 2 bases, leaving 12 bases between the germline ends. This CDR3 has 14 amino acids. The CDR3 sequence is CASSPDSKQETQYF. The CDR3 DNA sequence: TGCGCCAGCAGCCCTGACAGCAAACAAGAGACCCAGTACTTC. Full variable domain (outside the CDR3, taken from reference TRBV5-1 and TRBJ2-5): KAGVTQTPRYLIKTRGQQVTLSCSPISGHRSVSWYQQTPGQGLQFLFEYFSETQRNKGNFPGRFSGRQFSNSRSEMNVSTLELGDSALYLCASSPDSKQETQYFGPGTRLLVL.

This chain connects TRBV7-2 to TRBJ2-1, with TRBD2 as a possible D gene (6 bases). V was pared by 6 bases and J by 0 bases, with 9 bases between. The CDR3 has 14 residues. The germline CDR1 and CDR2 sequences are SGHTA and FQGNSA. CDR3 loop: CASRGGSSYNEQFF. The DNA for the CDR3 is TGTGCCAGCAGGGGAGGTAGCTCCTACAATGAGCAGTTCTTC.

The chain uses TRBV11-3 and TRBJ2-4; the match to TRBD1 covers 7 bases. V lost 4 bases, J lost 5 bases, and 2 bases stayed unmatched. CDR3 size: 13 residues. Germline loops: CDR1 SGHNT, CDR2 YENEEA. CDR3 in amino acids: CASSWDSENIQYF. The DNA of the CDR3 is TGTGCCAGCAGCTGGGACAGCGAAAACATTCAGTACTTC.

The chain recombines TRBV9 with TRBJ2-3, with 7 bases matching TRBD1. Germline V gene data show CDR1 as SGDLS and CDR2 as YYNGEE. Trimming removed 2 bases from V and 0 bases from J; junction bases left unmatched: 6. The CDR3 runs to 16 residues. CDR3 in DNA: TGTGCCAGCAGCGTCCAGGGACAGATCAGCACAGATACGCAGTATTTT. Protein: CASSVQGQISTDTQYF.

A few counts support this clone. This sequence joins TRBV5-4 and TRBJ2-5; tentatively, D is TRBD2 (6 bases). V lost 4 bases to trimming and J lost 0 bases, with 13 bases between them. Germline V gives CDR1 SGHNT, CDR2 YYREEE (reference sequence). The CDR3 spans 15 residues. The CDR3 region has the DNA TGTGCCAGCAGCGCGGACCCGGGGGACCAAGAGACCCAGTACTTC. This encodes CASSADPGDQETQYF.

The chain combines TRBV6-1 with TRBJ2-2; a possible D gene is TRBD2 (5 bases). Germline CDR1 MNHNS, CDR2 SASEGT. The V and J ends lost 10 bases and 0 bases respectively, with 12 bases between them. This CDR3 is 14 amino acids long. The CDR3 sequence is CATQRGPNTGELFF. CDR3 in DNA: TGTGCCACCCAACGGGGTCCGAACACCGGGGAGCTGTTTTTT.

Only a few counts were recorded for this clone. The V gene is TRBV5-1, the J gene TRBJ2-1; weak D call: TRBD2 (5 bases). This CDR3 spans 15 amino acids. V was clipped by 0 bases and J by 9 bases, with 16 bases between them. The germline V gene encodes CDR1 SGHRS and CDR2 YFSETQ. In DNA, the CDR3 is TGCGCCAGCAGCTTGGCGGCAATGTCCGAGGGTGAGCAGTTCTTC. This gives the protein CASSLAAMSEGEQFF.

The chain links TRBV2 to TRBJ1-2; maybe TRBD1 (5 bases). The germline V gene encodes CDR1 SNHLY and CDR2 FYNNEI. The CDR3 has 13 residues. Trimming shortened V by 7 bases and J by 4 bases, and 13 bases separated the two germline ends. CDR3 region: CASTQGEAYGYTF. The CDR3 DNA reads TGTGCCAGCACCCAAGGGGAGGCCTATGGCTACACCTTC.

The J gene is TRBJ1-4, the V gene TRBV4-3; unclear D gene. This CDR3 region has 13 residues. V lost 3 bases to trimming and J lost 3 bases, with 5 bases between them. Germline-derived CDR1 and CDR2 are LGHNA and YSLEER. In DNA, the CDR3 is TGCGCCAGCAGCCAGGCAGCTAATGAAAAACTGTTTTTT. Its translation is CASSQAANEKLFF.

The V and J genes are TRBV7-2 and TRBJ2-1, with TRBD2 matching over 8 bases. Trimming took 2 bases from V and 1 from J; bases not matched to a gene: 1. The length of the CDR3 is 15 residues. CDR1 SGHTA and CDR2 FQGNSA come from the germline V gene. The CDR3 sequence is CASSLQRGSYNEQFF. Here the CDR3 DNA reads TGTGCCAGCAGCTTACAGCGGGGGTCCTACAATGAGCAGTTCTTC. The whole variable domain, filled in from reference TRBV7-2 and TRBJ2-1, reads GAGVSQSPSNKVTEKGKDVELRCDPISGHTALYWYRQSLGQGLEFLIYFQGNSAPDKSGLPSDRFSAERTGGSVSTLTIQRTQQEDSAVYLCASSLQRGSYNEQFFGPGTRLTVL.

J is TRBJ1-2 and V is TRBV4-2; D call uncertain. V was cut by 1 base and J by 0 bases, with 18 bases left in between. The germline V gene has CDR1 LGHNA and CDR2 YNFKEQ. The CDR3 runs 18 residues. The CDR3 DNA sequence: TGTGCCAGCAGCCAAGGATTCTTGACAACTCAATCTAACTATGGCTACACCTTC. It yields the protein CASSQGFLTTQSNYGYTF.

This clone came up a few times. This chain joins TRBV5-1 and TRBJ2-6; perhaps D is TRBD1 or TRBD2 (5 bases each). Germline values: CDR1 SGHRS, CDR2 YFSETQ. The CDR3 is made up of 17 amino acids. The V gene lost 4 bases and the J gene lost 0 bases, with 14 bases spanning the gap. The CDR3 DNA is TGCGCCAGCAGCCCCCTGGGGACGGGCTCTGGGGCCAACGTCCTGACTTTC. Translation: CASSPLGTGSGANVLTF.

This clone was counted at least ten times. The chain uses TRBV27 and TRBJ1-1; 7 nucleotides match TRBD1. Germline CDR1 and CDR2: MNHEY and SMNVEV (reference sequence). V shed 7 bases and J 2 bases; nucleotides not matched to a gene: 7. The CDR3 sequence is 14 residues long. The CDR3 protein is CASNHRQGNTEAFF. For the CDR3, the DNA is TGTGCCAGCAACCATAGACAGGGCAACACTGAAGCTTTCTTT.

This clone was picked up a small number of times. V is TRBV7-2 and J is TRBJ1-2; tentatively, D is TRBD1 (5 bases). The CDR3 runs to 14 residues. Trimming pared 3 bases from V and 8 bases from J, leaving 16 bases between. The germline V gene has CDR1 SGHTA and CDR2 FQGNSA. The CDR3 region is CASSLSMAGRGYTF. CDR3 sequence (DNA): TGTGCCAGCAGCTTGTCGATGGCAGGGAGAGGCTACACCTTC. Full variable domain (rest looked up from reference TRBV7-2 and TRBJ1-2): GAGVSQSPSNKVTEKGKDVELRCDPISGHTALYWYRQSLGQGLEFLIYFQGNSAPDKSGLPSDRFSAERTGGSVSTLTIQRTQQEDSAVYLCASSLSMAGRGYTFGSGTRLTVV.

The chain couples TRBV5-4 to TRBJ2-1, with 10 bases aligning to TRBD2. The CDR3 sequence is 15 residues long. Per the germline V gene, CDR1 is SGHNT and CDR2 is YYREEE (reference sequence). With V trimmed by 4 bases and J by 4 bases, 5 bases remained unmatched. CDR3 DNA: TGTGCCAGCAGCCCAGCGGGGGGGAATTACAATGAGCAGTTCTTC. Encoded protein: CASSPAGGNYNEQFF.

In its sample, this clone was seen a few times. The rearrangement links TRBV7-3 to TRBJ2-7; D is perhaps TRBD2 (6 bases). Germline CDR1 SGHTA, CDR2 FQGTGA. The CDR3 is 13 residues long. V shed 5 bases and J shed 4 bases, with 12 bases lying between them. The chain's CDR3 is CASSDQTSYEQYV. The CDR3 DNA sequence: TGTGCCAGCAGCGATCAGACTAGTTACGAGCAGTACGTC.

A few counts support this clone. The chain combines TRBV7-9 with TRBJ2-5; 12 nucleotides match TRBD2. The V gene's germline CDR1 is SEHNR and CDR2 FQNEAQ (reference sequence). This CDR3 has 16 residues. V lost 6 bases and J lost 1; bases outside the gene matches: 6. CDR3 amino acids: CASSDRTSGIQETQYF. The CDR3, as DNA: TGTGCCAGCAGTGATAGGACTAGCGGGATCCAAGAGACCCAGTACTTC. Using reference TRBV7-9 and TRBJ2-5 for the parts outside the CDR3, the full variable domain is DTGVSQNPRHKITKRGQNVTFRCDPISEHNRLYWYRQTLGQGPEFLTYFQNEAQLEKSRLLSDRFSAERPKGSFSTLEIQRTEQGDSAMYLCASSDRTSGIQETQYFGPGTRLLVL.